The clone carrying this TCR beta chain was detected many times. Antigen: not known. RNA transcripts provided the template for amplifying TCR beta CDR3 regions. An initial RT-PCR round employing HTBI primers preceded a second-round multiplex PCR. TCRdb re-analysed the multiplex PCR reads in MiXCR, keeping a single row per CDR3 protein. Of 650,000 to 800,000 distinct CDR3 sequences listed, roughly two fifths are singletons. This sample was included in a study of Graves' ophthalmopathy and Graves' hyperthyroidism. Study at large: At the time of initial diagnosis and before any treatment, peripheral blood was collected. Study-level results: Blood repertoires reportedly contained most expanded thyroid clonotypes above 0.001 frequency.

V was pared by 7 bases and J by 2 bases, with 7 bases of the junction left unmatched. The CDR3 length is 14 residues. Germline V gives CDR1 SGHTA, CDR2 FQGNSA. The sequence came from an adult man with Graves' ophthalmopathy. The V gene is TRBV7-2, the J gene TRBJ2-5; 7 bases match TRBD1. The material sequenced was peripheral blood. CDR3 amino acids: CASTPGQLQETQYF. CDR3 coding DNA: TGTGCCAGCACCCCGGGACAGTTACAAGAGACCCAGTACTTC.